This T cell receptor (beta chain) was identified in a study (dated by TCRdb to 2021 to 2024). What the authors observed across the whole study: According to the authors, more investigation is needed, including longitudinal sampling and evaluation of a control group.

The CDR3, from cysteine to phenylalanine, totals 14 residues. Just CDR3 DNA is preserved here, 42 bases in frame from base 1. CDR1 and CDR2 were assigned from the germline V gene as SGDLS and YYNGEE. Trimming at the junction amounts to 9 bases on V and 6 bases on J, and the germline ends lie 19 bases apart. For TCR beta sequencing, genomic DNA was taken from unsorted PBMCs, and those PBMCs had been isolated from peripheral blood. Survey-level sequencing on the immunoSEQ platform was used to profile TCR beta chain repertoires. The original pipeline was this. Repertoire diversity was measured with the inverse Simpson index, and CDR3 amino acid length spectratypes and V-J pairing frequencies were compared. To annotate clonotypes specific to SARS-CoV-2, CMV, influenza A and EBV, TCR beta CDR3 sequences were compared against VDJdb. TCRdb stores this immuneACCESS table with in-frame sequences only. Part of the clones is absent; in the studies checked, under half of the shortfall reflects unresolved V genes, and no reason is known for the rest. The DNA gave D and trimming, while V, J and clone size come from that table. Recorded for this sample are about 50,000 clones; 80% to 95% of them occurred a single time. The ten biggest clones cover about 10% of the sample.

Remarks on this clone: Its antigen remains undetermined. It has no much larger one-base neighbor in the sample; base qualities were not kept.

The sample comprised PBMCs. This TCR was recovered from a man aged 35-49 years with rheumatoid arthritis. The sequence links TRBV9 to TRBJ2-1; a weak D assignment points to TRBD2 (5 bases agree). The nucleotides read TGTGCCACCATAATACCTAGCTTTAGCAATGAGCAGTTCTTC. Its translation is CATIIPSFSNEQFF.